This TCR beta chain derives from a study of blood T cell repertoires in COVID-19. Study at large: From the United States, Italy and Spain came samples of acute and convalescent COVID-19. In each case, the material was cDNA or gDNA derived from T cells, B-cell-depleted T cells, or PBMCs.

Produced via immunoSEQ multiplex PCR; TCRdb's table is partial and in-frame only. The data hold 150,000 or so clones, with around 90% observed a single time. In the 2 weeks before study entry, exposed participants met a COVID-19 case, which was PCR-confirmed or clinician-diagnosed. Deletions cut 4 bases from V and 0 bases from J, with 6 bases between. CDR1 and CDR2 from the germline V gene are SGHDT and YYEEEE. This CDR3 spans 13 amino acids. J is TRBJ2-3 and V is TRBV5-6; no clear D gene. This TCR derives from a middle-aged woman who had been exposed to COVID-19. The source material was PBMCs or T cells enriched from blood (not recorded which). For the CDR3, the DNA is TGTGCCAGCAGCATAACAAGCACAGATACGCAGTATTTT. It translates to CASSITSTDTQYF.